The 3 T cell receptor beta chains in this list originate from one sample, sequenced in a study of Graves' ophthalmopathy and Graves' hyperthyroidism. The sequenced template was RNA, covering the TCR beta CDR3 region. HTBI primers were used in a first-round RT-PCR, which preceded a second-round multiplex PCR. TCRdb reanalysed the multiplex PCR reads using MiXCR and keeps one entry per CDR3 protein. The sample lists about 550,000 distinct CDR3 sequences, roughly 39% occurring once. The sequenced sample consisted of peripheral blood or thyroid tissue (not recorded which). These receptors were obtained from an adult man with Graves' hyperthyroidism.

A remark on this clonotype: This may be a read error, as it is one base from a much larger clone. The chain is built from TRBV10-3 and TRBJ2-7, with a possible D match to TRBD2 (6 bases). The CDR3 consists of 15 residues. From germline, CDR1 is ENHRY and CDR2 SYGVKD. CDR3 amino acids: CASSYGGAVSYKQYF. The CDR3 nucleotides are TGTGCCAGCAGTTACGGAGGGGCGGTCTCCTACAAGCAGTACTTC.

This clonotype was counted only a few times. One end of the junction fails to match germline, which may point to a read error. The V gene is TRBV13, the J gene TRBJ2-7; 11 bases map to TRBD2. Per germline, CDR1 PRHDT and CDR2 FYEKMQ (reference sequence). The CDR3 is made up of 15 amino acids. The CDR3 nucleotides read TGTGCCAGCAGCACCCGACTAGCGGGATCCTACGGGCAGTACTTC. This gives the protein CASSTRLAGSYGQYF.

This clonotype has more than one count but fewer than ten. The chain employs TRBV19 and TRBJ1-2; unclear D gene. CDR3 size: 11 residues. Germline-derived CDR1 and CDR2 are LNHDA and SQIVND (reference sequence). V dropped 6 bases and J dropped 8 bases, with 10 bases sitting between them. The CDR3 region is CASRFGVGYTF. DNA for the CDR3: TGTGCCAGTAGGTTTGGGGTAGGCTACACCTTC. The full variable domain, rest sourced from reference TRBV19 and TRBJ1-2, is DGGITQSPKYLFRKEGQNVTLSCEQNLNHDAMYWYRQDPGQGLRLIYYSQIVNDFQKGDIAEGYSVSREKKESFPLTVTSAQKNPTAFYLCASRFGVGYTFGSGTRLTVV.